A selection of T cell receptor beta chains follows, all from one sample in a study of blood T cell repertoires in COVID-19. Data came from immunoSEQ multiplex PCR; TCRdb stores just in-frame clones and leaves some out. This sample yields hundreds of thousands of clones, of which approximately 89% are seen a single time; approximately 7.8% belongs to the top ten. Sequencing was done on a sample of peripheral blood. The receptors shown here come from a woman aged 45-59 years who had recovered from COVID-19. Both conserved end residues are part of each CDR3. D genes are given only for firm matches. Clone size is shown for a subset of rows, as once, few, many or a class of expanded clone.

CDR3nt: TGTGCCAGCAGCTTAGTCCCAGGGGCCTACGAGCAGTACTTC; CDR3aa: CASSLVPGAYEQYF; v_gene: TRBV7-9; abundance: -; j_gene: TRBJ2-7; d_gene: -
CDR3nt: TGCGCCAGCAGCCGGATTAGGGGGGGGGACGAGCAGTACTTC; CDR3aa: CASSRIRGGDEQYF; v_gene: TRBV4-3; abundance: -; j_gene: TRBJ2-7; d_gene: -
CDR3nt: TGTGCCAGTAGTATTGGCGGGACTAGCGGCGGTGAGCAGTTCTTC; CDR3aa: CASSIGGTSGGEQFF; v_gene: TRBV19; abundance: -; j_gene: TRBJ2-1; d_gene: TRBD2
CDR3nt: TGTGCCAGCAGCTTCAGACCCGGAGGACTAGGGGCCACTGAAGCTTTCTTT; CDR3aa: CASSFRPGGLGATEAFF; v_gene: TRBV7-9; abundance: -; j_gene: TRBJ1-1; d_gene: -
CDR3nt: TGTGCCAGCAGCCCCAGAGCAGGGAACACTGAAGCTTTCTTT; CDR3aa: CASSPRAGNTEAFF; v_gene: TRBV7-2; abundance: -; j_gene: TRBJ1-1; d_gene: -
CDR3nt: TGCGCCAGCAGCCAAGTTATGAGGGTGGGAGCCTCCTACAATGAGCAGTTCTTC; CDR3aa: CASSQVMRVGASYNEQFF; v_gene: TRBV4-3; abundance: -; j_gene: TRBJ2-1; d_gene: -
CDR3nt: TGTGCCAGCAGCGGGGGGCCCGGGAATGAAAAACTGTTTTTT; CDR3aa: CASSGGPGNEKLFF; v_gene: TRBV9; abundance: -; j_gene: TRBJ1-4; d_gene: -
CDR3nt: TGTGCCAGCAGCTTAGAGCAGGGCCCACCAGCTACGCAGTATTTT; CDR3aa: CASSLEQGPPATQYF; v_gene: TRBV11-2; abundance: -; j_gene: TRBJ2-3; d_gene: -
CDR3nt: TGCAGTGCTAGTCTGGATACGCAGTATTTT; CDR3aa: CSASLDTQYF; v_gene: TRBV20-1; abundance: -; j_gene: TRBJ2-3; d_gene: -
CDR3nt: TGTGCCAGCTCACCCCTAGCGGGGGGATACAATGAGCAGTTCTTC; CDR3aa: CASSPLAGGYNEQFF; v_gene: TRBV18; abundance: -; j_gene: TRBJ2-1; d_gene: TRBD2
CDR3nt: TGTGCCAGCAGTTCTTACAGGGGGCCTGATAGCAATCAGCCCCAGCATTTT; CDR3aa: CASSSYRGPDSNQPQHF; v_gene: TRBV28; abundance: -; j_gene: TRBJ1-5; d_gene: TRBD1
CDR3nt: TGTGCCAGCAGGCCTGGTTCGGGACAGGGCACCGGGGAGCTGTTTTTT; CDR3aa: CASRPGSGQGTGELFF; v_gene: TRBV28; abundance: -; j_gene: TRBJ2-2; d_gene: TRBD1
CDR3nt: TGTGCCAGTAGTCCGACTAGCGGATCGACAGATACGCAGTATTTT; CDR3aa: CASSPTSGSTDTQYF; v_gene: TRBV19; abundance: medium-sized; j_gene: TRBJ2-3; d_gene: TRBD2
CDR3nt: TGCAGTGCTAGTAGGCAGGGTGAGACCCAGTACTTC; CDR3aa: CSASRQGETQYF; v_gene: TRBV20-1; abundance: -; j_gene: TRBJ2-5; d_gene: -
CDR3nt: TGCGCCAGCAGCCAAGAGGGACTAGTGGGCAATGAGCAGTTCTTC; CDR3aa: CASSQEGLVGNEQFF; v_gene: TRBV4-3; abundance: -; j_gene: TRBJ2-1; d_gene: TRBD2
CDR3nt: TGTGCCAGCAGCCAAGTTGGGGGACTAGCGGGAGTGCAGTTCTTC; CDR3aa: CASSQVGGLAGVQFF; v_gene: TRBV14; abundance: -; j_gene: TRBJ2-1; d_gene: TRBD2
CDR3nt: TGTGCCAGCAGCTCCCAAACAGGGGGCCTTCCTAATGAAAAACTGTTTTTT; CDR3aa: CASSSQTGGLPNEKLFF; v_gene: TRBV7-9; abundance: -; j_gene: TRBJ1-4; d_gene: TRBD1
CDR3nt: TGTGCCTGGGCTCAGGGGGCTTGGTATGGCTACACCTTC; CDR3aa: CAWAQGAWYGYTF; v_gene: TRBV30; abundance: -; j_gene: TRBJ1-2; d_gene: TRBD1
CDR3nt: TGTGCCAGCAGCTTTTCCCCGGCTAACTATGGCTACACCTTC; CDR3aa: CASSFSPANYGYTF; v_gene: TRBV7-2; abundance: -; j_gene: TRBJ1-2; d_gene: -
CDR3nt: TGCAGCGTTGGAGCTAACTATGGCTACACCTTC; CDR3aa: CSVGANYGYTF; v_gene: TRBV29-1; abundance: -; j_gene: TRBJ1-2; d_gene: -
CDR3nt: TGTGCCATCAGTGAACCGGGAAAGAACACTGAAGCTTTCTTT; CDR3aa: CAISEPGKNTEAFF; v_gene: TRBV10-3; abundance: -; j_gene: TRBJ1-1; d_gene: -
CDR3nt: TGTGCCAGCAGTTTAGGAGTGCATCTAGCCAAAAACATTCAGTACTTC; CDR3aa: CASSLGVHLAKNIQYF; v_gene: TRBV28; abundance: once; j_gene: TRBJ2-4; d_gene: -
CDR3nt: TGTGCCAGCAGTGAAGGGCAGGGGGCTGCAGATACGCAGTATTTT; CDR3aa: CASSEGQGAADTQYF; v_gene: TRBV2; abundance: -; j_gene: TRBJ2-3; d_gene: TRBD1
CDR3nt: TGTGCCAGCAGTGATGGGCAGGGCTTTAATGAAAAACTGTTTTTT; CDR3aa: CASSDGQGFNEKLFF; v_gene: TRBV6-1; abundance: -; j_gene: TRBJ1-4; d_gene: -
CDR3nt: TGTGCCAGCAGCTCCGGGACAGCCAATTCACCCCTCCACTTT; CDR3aa: CASSSGTANSPLHF; v_gene: TRBV7-9; abundance: -; j_gene: TRBJ1-6; d_gene: TRBD1
CDR3nt: TGCGCCAGCAGCCAGACAAGGAGGAATTCACCCCTCCACTTT; CDR3aa: CASSQTRRNSPLHF; v_gene: TRBV4-3; abundance: -; j_gene: TRBJ1-6; d_gene: -
CDR3nt: TGTGCCAGCAGTGGTGAGGGAGAGGAGCGCGAGCAGTACTTC; CDR3aa: CASSGEGEEREQYF; v_gene: TRBV2; abundance: -; j_gene: TRBJ2-7; d_gene: -
CDR3nt: TGTGCCAGCAGCGTAGAGTGGAAGGACAGGGGGCGGCGGGGTGCGAACACCGGGGAGCTGTTTTTT; CDR3aa: CASSVEWKDRGRRGANTGELFF; v_gene: TRBV9; abundance: -; j_gene: TRBJ2-2; d_gene: TRBD1
CDR3nt: TGTGCCAGCAGTACTAGCGGGAGAGTGGGCGAGCAGTACTTC; CDR3aa: CASSTSGRVGEQYF; v_gene: TRBV6-5; abundance: -; j_gene: TRBJ2-7; d_gene: TRBD2
CDR3nt: TGTGCCAGCAGCTTGGTGGGACACCCTAACCGCTTGAACACTGAAGCTTTCTTT; CDR3aa: CASSLVGHPNRLNTEAFF; v_gene: TRBV5-4; abundance: -; j_gene: TRBJ1-1; d_gene: -
CDR3nt: TGCGCCAGCAGTGAGTCGTGGGCTAGCGGTCCCTACGAGCAGTACTTC; CDR3aa: CASSESWASGPYEQYF; v_gene: TRBV10-2; abundance: -; j_gene: TRBJ2-7; d_gene: TRBD2
CDR3nt: TGTGCCACCTCACTTGGTCGTGTCGGCTCCTACGAGCAGTACTTC; CDR3aa: CATSLGRVGSYEQYF; v_gene: TRBV19; abundance: -; j_gene: TRBJ2-7; d_gene: -
CDR3nt: TGTGCCAGCAGTCTTCACAGTCAGACCCAGTACTTC; CDR3aa: CASSLHSQTQYF; v_gene: TRBV6-2/TRBV6-3; abundance: -; j_gene: TRBJ2-5; d_gene: -
CDR3nt: TGTGCCAGCAGCTTATCCCTAGCGGGAGAAGAGACCCAGTACTTC; CDR3aa: CASSLSLAGEETQYF; v_gene: TRBV7-2; abundance: -; j_gene: TRBJ2-5; d_gene: TRBD2
CDR3nt: TGCGCCAGCAGCCAGGAGACTAGCTCGGGGATCGATGAGCAGTTCTTC; CDR3aa: CASSQETSSGIDEQFF; v_gene: TRBV4-3; abundance: -; j_gene: TRBJ2-1; d_gene: TRBD2
CDR3nt: TGTGCCATCAGTGAGTCGGCAGGGGGGCTCCCTGGGGCCAACGTCCTGACTTTC; CDR3aa: CAISESAGGLPGANVLTF; v_gene: TRBV10-3; abundance: -; j_gene: TRBJ2-6; d_gene: -
CDR3nt: TGTGCCAGCAGCTCACAGGTTTACAATGAGCAGTTCTTC; CDR3aa: CASSSQVYNEQFF; v_gene: TRBV5-4; abundance: -; j_gene: TRBJ2-1; d_gene: -
CDR3nt: TGTGCCAGCTCGCCAGGGGCTGGAACTGAAGCTTTCTTT; CDR3aa: CASSPGAGTEAFF; v_gene: TRBV6-5; abundance: many; j_gene: TRBJ1-1; d_gene: -
CDR3nt: TGCGCCAGCACCCTCCTAGCGGGGGGGCCGTTAGAAGAGCAGTTCTTC; CDR3aa: CASTLLAGGPLEEQFF; v_gene: TRBV5-1; abundance: -; j_gene: TRBJ2-1; d_gene: TRBD2
CDR3nt: TGTGCCAGCAGCAAGAAGACTAGCGGGAGCGGAAATGAGCAGTTCTTC; CDR3aa: CASSKKTSGSGNEQFF; v_gene: TRBV21-1; abundance: -; j_gene: TRBJ2-1; d_gene: -